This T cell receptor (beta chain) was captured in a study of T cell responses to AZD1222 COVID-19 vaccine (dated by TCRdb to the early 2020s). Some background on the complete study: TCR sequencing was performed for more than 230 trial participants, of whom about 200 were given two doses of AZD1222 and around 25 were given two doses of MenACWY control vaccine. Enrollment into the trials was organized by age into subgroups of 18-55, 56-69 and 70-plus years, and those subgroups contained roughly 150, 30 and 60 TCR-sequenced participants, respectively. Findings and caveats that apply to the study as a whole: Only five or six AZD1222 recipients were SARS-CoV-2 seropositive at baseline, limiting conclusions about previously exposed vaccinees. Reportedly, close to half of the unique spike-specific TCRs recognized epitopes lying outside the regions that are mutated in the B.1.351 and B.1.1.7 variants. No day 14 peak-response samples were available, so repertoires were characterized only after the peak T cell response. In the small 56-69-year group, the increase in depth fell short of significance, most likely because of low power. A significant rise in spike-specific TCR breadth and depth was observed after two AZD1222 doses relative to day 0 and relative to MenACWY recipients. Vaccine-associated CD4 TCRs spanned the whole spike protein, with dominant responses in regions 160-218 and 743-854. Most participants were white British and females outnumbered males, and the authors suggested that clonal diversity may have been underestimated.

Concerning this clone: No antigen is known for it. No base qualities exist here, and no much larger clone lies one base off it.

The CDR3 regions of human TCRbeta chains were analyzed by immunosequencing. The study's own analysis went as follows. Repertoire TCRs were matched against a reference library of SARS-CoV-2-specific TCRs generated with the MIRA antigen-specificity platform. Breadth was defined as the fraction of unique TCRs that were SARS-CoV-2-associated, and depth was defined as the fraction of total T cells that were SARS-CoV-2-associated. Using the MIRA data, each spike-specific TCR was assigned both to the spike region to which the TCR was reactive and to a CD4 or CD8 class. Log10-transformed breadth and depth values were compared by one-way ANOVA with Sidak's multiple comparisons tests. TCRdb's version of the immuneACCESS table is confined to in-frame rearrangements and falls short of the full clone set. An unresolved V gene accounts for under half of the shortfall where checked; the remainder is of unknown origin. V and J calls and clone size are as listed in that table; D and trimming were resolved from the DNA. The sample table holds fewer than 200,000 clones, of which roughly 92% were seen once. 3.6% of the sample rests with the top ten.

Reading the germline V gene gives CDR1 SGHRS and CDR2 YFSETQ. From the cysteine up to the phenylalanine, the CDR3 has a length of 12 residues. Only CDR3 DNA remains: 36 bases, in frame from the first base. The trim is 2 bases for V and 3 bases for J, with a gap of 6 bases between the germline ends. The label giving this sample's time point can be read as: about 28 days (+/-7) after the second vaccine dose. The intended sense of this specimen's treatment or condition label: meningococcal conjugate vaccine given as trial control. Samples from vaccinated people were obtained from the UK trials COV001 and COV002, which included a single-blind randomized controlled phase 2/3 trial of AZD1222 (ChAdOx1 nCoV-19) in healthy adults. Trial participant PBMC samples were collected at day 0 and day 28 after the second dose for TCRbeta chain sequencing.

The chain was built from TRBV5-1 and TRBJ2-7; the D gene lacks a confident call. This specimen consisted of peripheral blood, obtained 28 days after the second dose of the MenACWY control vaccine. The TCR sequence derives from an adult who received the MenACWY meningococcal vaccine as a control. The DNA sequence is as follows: TGCGCCAGCAGCTTCACTGGCTACGAGCAGTACTTC. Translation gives CASSFTGYEQYF.